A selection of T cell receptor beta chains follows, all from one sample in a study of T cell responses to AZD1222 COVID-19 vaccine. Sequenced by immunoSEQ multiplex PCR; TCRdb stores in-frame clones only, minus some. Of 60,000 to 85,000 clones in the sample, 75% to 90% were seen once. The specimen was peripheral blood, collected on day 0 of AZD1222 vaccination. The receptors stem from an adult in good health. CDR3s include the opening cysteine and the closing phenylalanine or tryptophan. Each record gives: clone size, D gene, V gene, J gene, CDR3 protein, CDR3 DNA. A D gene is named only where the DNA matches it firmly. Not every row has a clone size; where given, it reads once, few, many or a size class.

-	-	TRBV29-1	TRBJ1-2	CSVEGGLGSKVYGYTF	TGCAGCGTTGAGGGGGGATTGGGCAGTAAGGTCTATGGCTACACCTTC
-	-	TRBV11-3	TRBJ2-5	CASSLAAFQETQYF	TGTGCCAGCAGCTTAGCGGCCTTTCAAGAGACCCAGTACTTC
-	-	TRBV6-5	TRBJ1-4	CAISLTGREKLFF	TGTGCCATCTCGCTCACTGGTCGTGAAAAACTGTTTTTT
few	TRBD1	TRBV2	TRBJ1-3	CASSPLDRGSSVVSGNTIYF	TGTGCCAGCTCACCCCTCGACAGGGGGTCTTCTGTAGTCTCTGGAAACACCATATATTTT
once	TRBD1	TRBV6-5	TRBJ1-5	CASSPDRDQPQHF	TGTGCCAGCAGTCCTGACAGGGATCAGCCCCAGCATTTT
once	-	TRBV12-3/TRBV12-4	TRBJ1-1	CASSLSGITEAFF	TGTGCCAGCAGTTTGAGTGGCATCACTGAAGCTTTCTTT
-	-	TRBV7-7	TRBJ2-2	CASRVAENTGELFF	TGTGCTAGCAGAGTAGCTGAGAACACCGGGGAGCTGTTTTTT
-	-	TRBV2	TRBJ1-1	CASSVRQGEAFF	TGTGCCAGCAGTGTTCGCCAGGGTGAAGCTTTCTTT
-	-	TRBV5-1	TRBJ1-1	CASSLFLNTEAFF	TGCGCCAGCAGCTTGTTTCTGAACACTGAAGCTTTCTTT
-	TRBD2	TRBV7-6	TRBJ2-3	CASSPLAGARDTQYF	TGTGCCAGCAGCCCACTAGCGGGAGCGAGAGATACGCAGTATTTT
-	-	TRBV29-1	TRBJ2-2	CSGRTVGTGELFF	TGCAGCGGCCGGACAGTGGGCACCGGGGAGCTGTTTTTT
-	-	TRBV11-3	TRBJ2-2	CASSDGTWTGELFF	TGTGCCAGCAGCGACGGGACATGGACCGGGGAGCTGTTTTTT
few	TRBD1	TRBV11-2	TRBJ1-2	CASSLAGGNYGYTF	TGTGCCAGCAGCTTGGCAGGGGGCAACTATGGCTACACCTTC
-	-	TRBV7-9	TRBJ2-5	CASSFGGLLMQETQYF	TGTGCCAGCAGCTTCGGGGGATTGTTGATGCAAGAGACCCAGTACTTC
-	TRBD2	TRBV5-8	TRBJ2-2	CASPGGEGTGELFF	TGTGCCAGCCCGGGTGGGGAGGGGACCGGGGAGCTGTTTTTT
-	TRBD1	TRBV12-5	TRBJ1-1	CASGWGQGLGTEAFF	TGTGCTAGTGGTTGGGGACAGGGGCTGGGCACTGAAGCTTTCTTT
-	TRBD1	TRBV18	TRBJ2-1	CASSPQTGGSYNEQFF	TGTGCCAGCTCACCACAGACAGGGGGCTCCTACAATGAGCAGTTCTTC
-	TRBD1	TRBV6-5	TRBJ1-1	CASSYSRTGTEAFF	TGTGCCAGCAGTTACTCGAGGACAGGGACTGAAGCTTTCTTT
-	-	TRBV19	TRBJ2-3	CASSEGGGADTQYF	TGTGCCAGTAGTGAGGGGGGCGGGGCAGATACGCAGTATTTT
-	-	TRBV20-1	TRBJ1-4	CSASFSAAGEKLFF	TGCAGTGCTAGTTTTTCAGCCGCCGGGGAAAAACTGTTTTTT
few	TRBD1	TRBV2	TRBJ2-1	CARRTGRGYYNEQFF	TGTGCCAGGAGGACAGGGCGAGGATACTACAATGAGCAGTTCTTC
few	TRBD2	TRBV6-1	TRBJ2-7	CASSDGGSSYEQYF	TGTGCCAGCAGTGACGGGGGGAGCTCCTACGAGCAGTACTTC
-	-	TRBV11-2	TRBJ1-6	CASSLEVDTLRSPLHF	TGTGCCAGCAGCTTAGAAGTAGACACTTTGCGTTCACCCCTCCACTTT
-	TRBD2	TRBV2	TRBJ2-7	CASTGLAGFSEQYF	TGTGCCAGCACCGGACTAGCGGGGTTTAGCGAGCAGTACTTC
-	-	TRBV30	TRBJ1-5	CAWDSSKGQPQHF	TGTGCCTGGGACAGCAGCAAAGGTCAGCCCCAGCATTTT
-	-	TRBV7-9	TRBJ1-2	CASSLEAGAPYGYTF	TGTGCCAGCAGCTTAGAGGCAGGTGCCCCCTATGGCTACACCTTC
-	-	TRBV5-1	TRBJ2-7	CASSLGVLSTYEQYF	TGCGCCAGCAGCTTGGGCGTTCTATCGACCTACGAGCAGTACTTC
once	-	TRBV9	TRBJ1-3	CASSENSGSGRNTIYF	TGTGCCAGCAGCGAGAACAGCGGGTCCGGCAGAAACACCATATATTTT
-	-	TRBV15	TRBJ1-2	CATSTGEEYGYTF	TGTGCCACCAGCACAGGAGAAGAATATGGCTACACCTTC
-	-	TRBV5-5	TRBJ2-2	CASSLRGETGELFF	TGTGCCAGCAGCTTGAGGGGAGAGACCGGGGAGCTGTTTTTT
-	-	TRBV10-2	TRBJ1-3	CASNSASGNTIYF	TGCGCCAGCAATTCAGCTTCTGGAAACACCATATATTTT
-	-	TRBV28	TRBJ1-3	CASSLSNGNTIYF	TGTGCCAGCAGTCTCAGCAACGGAAACACCATATATTTT
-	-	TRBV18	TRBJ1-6	CASSPQRTDYNSPLHF	TGTGCCAGCTCACCACAGAGGACAGACTATAATTCACCCCTCCACTTT
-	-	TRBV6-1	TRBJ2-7	CASREDASYEQYF	TGTGCCAGCAGGGAAGATGCATCCTACGAGCAGTACTTC
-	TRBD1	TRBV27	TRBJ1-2	CASSPREGAYGYTF	TGTGCCAGCAGTCCCCGGGAGGGGGCTTATGGCTACACCTTC
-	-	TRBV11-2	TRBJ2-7	CASSLELSYEQYF	TGTGCCAGCAGCTTAGAACTTTCCTACGAGCAGTACTTC
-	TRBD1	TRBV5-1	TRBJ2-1	CASSLYPAQDRVVVEQFF	TGCGCCAGCAGCTTGTATCCCGCCCAGGACAGGGTAGTTGTTGAGCAGTTCTTC
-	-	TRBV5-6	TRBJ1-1	CASSSPPNTEAFF	TGTGCCAGCAGCTCCCCACCGAACACTGAAGCTTTCTTT
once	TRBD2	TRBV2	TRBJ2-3	CASRVGGAGTDTQYF	TGTGCCAGCAGGGTCGGGGGGGCCGGAACAGATACGCAGTATTTT
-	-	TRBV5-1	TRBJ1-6	CASSLGRPYLGTPLHF	TGCGCCAGCAGCTTAGGCAGACCCTACTTGGGAACACCCCTCCACTTT
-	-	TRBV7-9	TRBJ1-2	CASSFPLGGTYGYTF	TGTGCCAGCAGCTTCCCCCTGGGTGGAACCTATGGCTACACCTTC
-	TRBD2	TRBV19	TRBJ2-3	CASSIMGLASTDTQYF	TGTGCCAGTAGTATAATGGGACTAGCTAGCACAGATACGCAGTATTTT
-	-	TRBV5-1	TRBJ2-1	CASSPSYNEQFF	TGCGCCAGCAGCCCCTCCTACAATGAGCAGTTCTTC
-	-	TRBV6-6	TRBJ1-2	CASSAGPSYGYTF	TGTGCCAGCAGTGCGGGACCCTCCTATGGCTACACCTTC
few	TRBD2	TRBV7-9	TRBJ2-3	CASSLAGTSYRTDTQYF	TGTGCCAGCAGCTTAGCGGGGACTAGCTACCGCACAGATACGCAGTATTTT
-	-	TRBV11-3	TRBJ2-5	CASSLDGQRVFLRTQYF	TGTGCCAGCAGCTTAGACGGACAACGAGTCTTTTTGCGGACCCAGTACTTC
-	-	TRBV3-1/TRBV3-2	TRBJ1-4	CASSQGRGTGEKLFF	TGTGCCAGCAGTCAAGGAAGAGGGACGGGCGAAAAACTGTTTTTT
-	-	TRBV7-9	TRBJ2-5	CASSSDRHQETQYF	TGTGCCAGCAGTTCCGACAGACACCAAGAGACCCAGTACTTC
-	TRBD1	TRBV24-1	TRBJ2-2	CATSDPGQGRTGELFF	TGTGCCACCAGTGACCCGGGACAGGGGCGAACCGGGGAGCTGTTTTTT
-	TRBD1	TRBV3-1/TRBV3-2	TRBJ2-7	CASSQETGAYREQYF	TGTGCCAGCAGCCAAGAGACAGGGGCTTATCGGGAGCAGTACTTC